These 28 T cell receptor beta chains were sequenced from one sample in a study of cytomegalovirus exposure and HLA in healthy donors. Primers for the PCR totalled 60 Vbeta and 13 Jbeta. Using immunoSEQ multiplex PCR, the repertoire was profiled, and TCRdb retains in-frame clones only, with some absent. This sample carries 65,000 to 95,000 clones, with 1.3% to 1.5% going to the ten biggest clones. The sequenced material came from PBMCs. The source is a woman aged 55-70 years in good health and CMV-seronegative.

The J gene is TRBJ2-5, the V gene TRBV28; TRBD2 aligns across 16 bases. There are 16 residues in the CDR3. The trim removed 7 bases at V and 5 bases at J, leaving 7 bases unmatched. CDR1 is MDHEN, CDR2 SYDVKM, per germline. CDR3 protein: CASTGTSGRAYETQYF. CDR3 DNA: TGTGCCAGCACCGGGACTAGCGGGAGGGCCTATGAGACCCAGTACTTC.

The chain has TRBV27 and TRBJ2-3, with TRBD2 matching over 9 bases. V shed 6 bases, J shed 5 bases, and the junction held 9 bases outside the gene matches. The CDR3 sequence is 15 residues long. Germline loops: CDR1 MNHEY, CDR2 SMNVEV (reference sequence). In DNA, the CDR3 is TGTGCCAGCAGCCCAGGGCGCGGGAGGGGAGATACGCAGTATTTT. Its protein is CASSPGRGRGDTQYF.

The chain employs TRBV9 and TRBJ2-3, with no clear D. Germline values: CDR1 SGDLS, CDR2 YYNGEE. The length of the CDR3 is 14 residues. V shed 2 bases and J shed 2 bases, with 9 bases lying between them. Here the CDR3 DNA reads TGTGCCAGCAGCGTCCGCGGTGACACAGATACGCAGTATTTT. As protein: CASSVRGDTDTQYF.

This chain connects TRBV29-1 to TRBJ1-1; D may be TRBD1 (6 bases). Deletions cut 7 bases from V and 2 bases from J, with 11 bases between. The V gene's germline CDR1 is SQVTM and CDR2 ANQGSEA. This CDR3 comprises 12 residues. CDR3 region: CSGLRGNTEAFF. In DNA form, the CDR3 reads TGCAGCGGACTCAGGGGAAACACTGAAGCTTTCTTT.

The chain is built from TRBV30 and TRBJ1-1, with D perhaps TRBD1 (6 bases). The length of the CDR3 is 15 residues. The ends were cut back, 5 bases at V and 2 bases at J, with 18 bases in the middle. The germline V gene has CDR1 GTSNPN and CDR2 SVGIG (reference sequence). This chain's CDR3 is CAWGTGTTVNTEAFF. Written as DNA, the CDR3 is TGTGCCTGGGGAACCGGGACAACGGTAAACACTGAAGCTTTCTTT.

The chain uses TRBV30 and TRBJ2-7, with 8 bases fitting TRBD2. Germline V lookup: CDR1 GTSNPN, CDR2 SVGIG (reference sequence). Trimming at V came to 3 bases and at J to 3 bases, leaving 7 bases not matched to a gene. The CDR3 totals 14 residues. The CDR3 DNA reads TGTGCCTGGAGCACTAGCGGCTCTGACTACGAGCAGTACTTC. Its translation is CAWSTSGSDYEQYF.

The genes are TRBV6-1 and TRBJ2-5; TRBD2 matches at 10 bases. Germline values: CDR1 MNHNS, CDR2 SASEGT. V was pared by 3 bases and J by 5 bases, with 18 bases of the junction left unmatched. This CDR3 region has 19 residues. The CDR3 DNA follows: TGTGCCAGCAGTGAGGCCCAGGGCTCCGGCAGCGGGAGGGGGGAGACCCAGTACTTC. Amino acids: CASSEAQGSGSGRGETQYF.

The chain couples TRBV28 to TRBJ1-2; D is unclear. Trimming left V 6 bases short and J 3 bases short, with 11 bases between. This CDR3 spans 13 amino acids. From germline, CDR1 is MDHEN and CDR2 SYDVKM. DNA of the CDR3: TGTGCCAGCAGAACCCCCGGAGACTATGGCTACACCTTC. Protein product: CASRTPGDYGYTF.

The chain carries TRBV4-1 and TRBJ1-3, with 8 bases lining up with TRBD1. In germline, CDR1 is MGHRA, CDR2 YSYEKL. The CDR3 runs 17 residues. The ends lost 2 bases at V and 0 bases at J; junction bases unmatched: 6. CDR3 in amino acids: CASSQTGTGYSGNTIYF. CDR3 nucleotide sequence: TGCGCCAGCAGCCAAACCGGGACAGGATACTCTGGAAACACCATATATTTT.

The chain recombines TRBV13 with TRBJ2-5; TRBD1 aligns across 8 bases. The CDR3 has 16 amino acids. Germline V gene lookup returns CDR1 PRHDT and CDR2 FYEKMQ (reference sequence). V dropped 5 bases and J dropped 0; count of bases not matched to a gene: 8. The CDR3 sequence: CASSIRTGSHQETQYF. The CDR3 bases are TGTGCCAGCAGCATCCGGACAGGGTCCCACCAAGAGACCCAGTACTTC.

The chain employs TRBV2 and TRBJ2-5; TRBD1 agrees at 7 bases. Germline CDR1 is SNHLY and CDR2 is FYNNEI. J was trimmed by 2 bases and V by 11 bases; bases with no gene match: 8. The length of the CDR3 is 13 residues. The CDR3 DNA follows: TGTGCCTCTTCTAGGGACAGTCAAGAGACCCAGTACTTC. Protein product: CASSRDSQETQYF.

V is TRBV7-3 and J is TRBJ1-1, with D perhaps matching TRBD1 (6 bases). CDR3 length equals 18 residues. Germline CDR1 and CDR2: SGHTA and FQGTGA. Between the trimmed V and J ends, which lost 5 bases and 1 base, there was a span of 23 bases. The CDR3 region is CASSLKKGGFPWNTEAFF. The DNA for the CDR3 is TGTGCCAGCAGCCTTAAGAAGGGGGGGTTTCCCTGGAACACTGAAGCTTTCTTT.

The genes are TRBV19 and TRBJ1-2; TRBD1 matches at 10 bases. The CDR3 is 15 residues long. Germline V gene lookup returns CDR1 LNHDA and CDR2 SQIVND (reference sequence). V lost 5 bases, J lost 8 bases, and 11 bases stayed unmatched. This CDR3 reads CASSSPSGTGVGYTF. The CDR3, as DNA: TGTGCCAGTAGTTCACCCTCCGGGACAGGGGTCGGCTACACCTTC.

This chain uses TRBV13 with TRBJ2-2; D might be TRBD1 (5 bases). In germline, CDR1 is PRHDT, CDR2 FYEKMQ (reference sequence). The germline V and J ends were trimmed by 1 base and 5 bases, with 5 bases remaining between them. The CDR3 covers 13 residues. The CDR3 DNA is TGTGCCAGCAGCTTAGAGGGGACCGGGGAGCTGTTTTTT. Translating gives CASSLEGTGELFF.

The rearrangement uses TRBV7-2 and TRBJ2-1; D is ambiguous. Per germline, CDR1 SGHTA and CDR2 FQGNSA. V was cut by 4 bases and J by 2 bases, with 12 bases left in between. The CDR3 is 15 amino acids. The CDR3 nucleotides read TGTGCCAGCAGCTCACCTAGTGCTCCCTACAATGAGCAGTTCTTC. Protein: CASSSPSAPYNEQFF.

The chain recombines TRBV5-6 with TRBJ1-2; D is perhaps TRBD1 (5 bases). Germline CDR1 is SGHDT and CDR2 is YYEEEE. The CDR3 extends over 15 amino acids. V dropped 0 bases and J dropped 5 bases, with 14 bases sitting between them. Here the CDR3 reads CASSLGTMGLYGYTF. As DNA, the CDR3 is TGTGCCAGCAGCTTGGGGACAATGGGATTGTATGGCTACACCTTC.

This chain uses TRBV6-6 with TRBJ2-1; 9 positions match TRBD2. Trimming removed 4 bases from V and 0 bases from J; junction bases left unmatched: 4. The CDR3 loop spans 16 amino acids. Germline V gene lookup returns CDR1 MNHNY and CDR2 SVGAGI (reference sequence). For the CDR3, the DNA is TGTGCCAGCAGTTTAACAGCGGGGGGCTCCTACAATGAGCAGTTCTTC. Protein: CASSLTAGGSYNEQFF.

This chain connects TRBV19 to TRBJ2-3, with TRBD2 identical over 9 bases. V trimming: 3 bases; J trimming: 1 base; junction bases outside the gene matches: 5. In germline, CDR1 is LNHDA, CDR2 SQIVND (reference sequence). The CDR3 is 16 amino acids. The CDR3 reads CASSILAGWGTDTQYF. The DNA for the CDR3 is TGTGCCAGTAGTATTCTAGCGGGGTGGGGCACAGATACGCAGTATTTT.

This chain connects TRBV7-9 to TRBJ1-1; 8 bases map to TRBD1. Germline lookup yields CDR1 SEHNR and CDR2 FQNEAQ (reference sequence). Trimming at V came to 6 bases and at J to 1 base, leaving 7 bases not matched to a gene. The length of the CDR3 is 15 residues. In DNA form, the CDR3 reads TGTGCCAGCAGGACCCAACAGGGGGGGAACACTGAAGCTTTCTTT. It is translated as CASRTQQGGNTEAFF. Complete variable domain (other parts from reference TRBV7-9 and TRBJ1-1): DTGVSQNPRHKITKRGQNVTFRCDPISEHNRLYWYRQTLGQGPEFLTYFQNEAQLEKSRLLSDRFSAERPKGSFSTLEIQRTEQGDSAMYLCASRTQQGGNTEAFFGQGTRLTVV.

The CDR3 region has the DNA TGCAGCGTTAGGGACAGGGAAGGTAGCGAGCAGTACTTC. This encodes CSVRDREGSEQYF. V gene TRBV29-1 combines with J gene TRBJ2-7; 9 nucleotides line up with TRBD1. Per the germline V gene, CDR1 is SQVTM and CDR2 is ANQGSEA. V trimming: 5 bases; J trimming: 6 bases; junction bases outside the gene matches: 8. The CDR3 spans 13 residues.

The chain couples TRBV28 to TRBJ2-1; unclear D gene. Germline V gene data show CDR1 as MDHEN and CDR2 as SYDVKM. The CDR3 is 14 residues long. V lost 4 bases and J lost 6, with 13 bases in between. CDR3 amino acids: CASSSTLPGNEQFF. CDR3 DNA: TGTGCCAGCAGTTCCACGTTACCAGGCAATGAGCAGTTCTTC.

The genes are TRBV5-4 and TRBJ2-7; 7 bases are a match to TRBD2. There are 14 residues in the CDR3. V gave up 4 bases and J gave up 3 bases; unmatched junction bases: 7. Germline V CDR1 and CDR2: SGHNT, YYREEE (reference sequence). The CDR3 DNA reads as TGTGCCAGCAGCCGCGCGGGAGACTTCTACGAGCAGTACTTC. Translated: CASSRAGDFYEQYF.

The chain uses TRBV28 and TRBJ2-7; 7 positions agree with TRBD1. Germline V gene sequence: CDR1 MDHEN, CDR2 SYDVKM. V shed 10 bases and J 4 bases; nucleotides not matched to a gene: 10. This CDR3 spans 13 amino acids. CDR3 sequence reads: CATQSTGMYEQYF. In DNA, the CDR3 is TGTGCCACCCAGTCGACAGGGATGTACGAGCAGTACTTC.

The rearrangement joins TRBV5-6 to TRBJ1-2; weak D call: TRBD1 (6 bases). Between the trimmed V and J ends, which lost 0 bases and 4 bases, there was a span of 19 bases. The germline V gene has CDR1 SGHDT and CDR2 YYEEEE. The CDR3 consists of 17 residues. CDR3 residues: CASSLAGYHRVTYGYTF. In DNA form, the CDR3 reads TGTGCCAGCAGCTTGGCCGGGTATCACAGGGTAACCTATGGCTACACCTTC.

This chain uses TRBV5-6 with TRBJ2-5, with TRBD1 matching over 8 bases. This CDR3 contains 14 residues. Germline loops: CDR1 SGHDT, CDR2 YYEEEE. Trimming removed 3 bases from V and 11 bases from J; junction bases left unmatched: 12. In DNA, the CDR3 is TGTGCCAGCAGCTCCACAGGGGGTAGGGGTGAGCAGTACTTC. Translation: CASSSTGGRGEQYF.

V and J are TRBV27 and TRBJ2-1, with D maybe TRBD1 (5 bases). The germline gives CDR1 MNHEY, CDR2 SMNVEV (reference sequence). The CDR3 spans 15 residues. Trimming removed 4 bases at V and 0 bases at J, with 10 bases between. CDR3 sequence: CASSSRQSSYNEQFF. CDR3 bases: TGTGCCAGCAGTTCCCGACAGAGCTCCTACAATGAGCAGTTCTTC.

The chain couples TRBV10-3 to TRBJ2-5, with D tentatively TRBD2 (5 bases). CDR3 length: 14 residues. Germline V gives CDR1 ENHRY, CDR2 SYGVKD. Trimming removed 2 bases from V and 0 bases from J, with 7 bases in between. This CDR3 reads CAISEQDYQETQYF. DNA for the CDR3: TGTGCCATCAGTGAGCAGGACTACCAAGAGACCCAGTACTTC.

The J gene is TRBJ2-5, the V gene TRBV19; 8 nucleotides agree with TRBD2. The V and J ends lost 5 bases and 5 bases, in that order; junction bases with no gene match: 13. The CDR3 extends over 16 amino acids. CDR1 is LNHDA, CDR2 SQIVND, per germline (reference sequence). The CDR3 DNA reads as TGTGCCAGTAGTCCACGGGAAGCGGGAGACGAGGAGACCCAGTACTTC. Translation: CASSPREAGDEETQYF.